This T cell receptor beta chain was observed in a study of lymphopenia after photon versus proton radiotherapy (dated by TCRdb to about 2019). For context, the study as a whole: The study compared the immunological effects of photon versus proton radiation therapy in patients with gastrointestinal tumors who developed high-grade lymphopenia. The study was designed to characterize how the impact on the immune system differs between the two radiation modalities. The roughly 21 patients in the cohort had gastrointestinal tumors, were treated with either photon or proton therapy, and subsequently developed lymphopenia.

From a lookup of the germline V gene, CDR1 and CDR2 are SGHAT and FQNNGV. The CDR3 runs 14 residues from the cysteine to the phenylalanine. Only the CDR3 DNA is retained, 42 bases long and in frame from the first base. The V and J ends are trimmed by 2 bases and 2 bases, leaving 9 bases between them. The paper's findings and limits, for the study overall: The survival association was examined only in patients who died, and the authors described better survival with proton therapy as a possibility, not as a demonstrated result. Once the lymphocyte count had reached its nadir, the repertoires of photon-treated patients showed oligoclonal expansion, particularly of CD8+ Temra cells, and this expansion drove the decline in diversity. Across the cohort, a larger post-nadir drop in TCR diversity was inversely correlated with overall survival time among patients who died. During treatment, patients who received proton therapy stayed relatively stable, whereas patients who received photon therapy lost naive T cells and TCR diversity and gained effector/memory populations.

Library preparation was by the immunoSEQ multiplex PCR assay. Deep sequencing of rearranged TCR beta loci, alongside multiparametric flow cytometry, was used to profile T cell repertoires. The table comes from immuneACCESS by way of TCRdb, which keeps in-frame sequences with V and J called. Part of the clones is missing from these tables; in studies checked, under half for an unresolved V gene and the rest for unknown reasons. The sample table holds some 70,000 clones, of which about 89% were seen once. Together, the top ten hold less than 14% of the sample. Concerning this clone: What antigen it recognizes has not been identified. Base qualities are not recorded, but no much larger clone differs from it by a single base.

The TCR comes from an elderly man with esophageal cancer. The source material was peripheral blood, sampled from a patient treated with proton-based radiotherapy. The rearranged chain carries TRBV11-2 and TRBJ1-1; no D gene call is confident. The bases are TGTGCCAGCAGCTTAAACCTTCCCAACACTGAAGCTTTCTTT. Its translation is CASSLNLPNTEAFF.